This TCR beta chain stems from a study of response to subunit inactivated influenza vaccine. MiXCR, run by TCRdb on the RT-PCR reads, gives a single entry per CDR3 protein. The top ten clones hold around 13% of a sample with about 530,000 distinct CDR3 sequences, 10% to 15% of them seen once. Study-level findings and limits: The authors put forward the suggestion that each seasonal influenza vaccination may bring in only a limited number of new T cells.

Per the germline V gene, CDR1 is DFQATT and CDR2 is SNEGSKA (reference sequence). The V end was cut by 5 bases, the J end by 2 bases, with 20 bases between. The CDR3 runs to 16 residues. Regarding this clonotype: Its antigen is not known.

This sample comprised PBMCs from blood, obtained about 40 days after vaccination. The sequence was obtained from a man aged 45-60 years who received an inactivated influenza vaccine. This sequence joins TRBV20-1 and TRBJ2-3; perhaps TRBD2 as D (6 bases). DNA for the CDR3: TGCAGTGCTTTTGGTCTTAGCGGAGGCCTCACAGATACGCAGTATTTT. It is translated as CSAFGLSGGLTDTQYF.